A single sample is the source of the 22 T cell receptor beta chains below, sequenced in a study of cytomegalovirus exposure and HLA in healthy donors. With 60 Vbeta and 13 Jbeta primers, the PCR was carried out. The assay was immunoSEQ multiplex PCR, and TCRdb's table has in-frame clones only and misses some. This listing includes about 200,000 clones. The sequenced sample was PBMCs. The receptors derive from a girl aged 2 to 10 in good health and CMV-seropositive.

The chain combines TRBV5-1 with TRBJ2-1; TRBD1 matches at 8 bases. The V segment lost 4 bases and the J segment 10 bases; nucleotides outside the gene matches: 7. Per germline, CDR1 SGHRS and CDR2 YFSETQ. CDR3 length equals 13 residues. The chain's CDR3 is CASSETGAGEQFF. The DNA of the CDR3 is TGCGCCAGCAGCGAGACAGGGGCGGGCGAGCAGTTCTTC. The full variable domain, in which reference TRBV5-1 and TRBJ2-1 provide the parts outside the CDR3, is KAGVTQTPRYLIKTRGQQVTLSCSPISGHRSVSWYQQTPGQGLQFLFEYFSETQRNKGNFPGRFSGRQFSNSRSEMNVSTLELGDSALYLCASSETGAGEQFFGPGTRLTVL.

The chain combines TRBV28 with TRBJ2-7, with D perhaps matching TRBD1 (5 bases). CDR1 is MDHEN and CDR2 is SYDVKM in the germline V gene. V was cut by 6 bases and J by 3 bases, with 12 bases left in between. The CDR3 covers 13 residues. The CDR3 loop reads CASRGQGSYEQYF. CDR3 sequence (DNA): TGTGCCAGCAGAGGACAAGGAAGCTACGAGCAGTACTTC. Full variable domain (outside the CDR3, taken from reference TRBV28 and TRBJ2-7): DVKVTQSSRYLVKRTGEKVFLECVQDMDHENMFWYRQDPGLGLRLIYFSYDVKMKEKGDIPEGYSVSREKKERFSLILESASTNQTSMYLCASRGQGSYEQYFGPGTRLTVT.

J is TRBJ2-3 and V is TRBV7-8; TRBD1 matches at 7 bases. Germline V gene data show CDR1 as SGHVS and CDR2 as FQNEAQ. This CDR3 region has 17 residues. Trimming took 1 base from V and 3 from J; bases not matched to a gene: 10. The CDR3 coding sequence is TGTGCCAGCAGCTTAGGAATCCCTACAGGGGCTACAGATACGCAGTATTTT. Translating gives CASSLGIPTGATDTQYF.

The rearrangement links TRBV29-1 to TRBJ1-1; 7 nucleotides agree with TRBD1. V lost 7 bases to trimming and J lost 1 base; unmatched junction nucleotides: 6. Germline V gene data show CDR1 as SQVTM and CDR2 as ANQGSEA. The CDR3 contains 13 residues. The DNA of the CDR3 is TGCAGCGCCCGACAGGGAACGAACACTGAAGCTTTCTTT. Translating gives CSARQGTNTEAFF.

V is TRBV19 and J is TRBJ2-6; a weak D match, TRBD1 (5 bases). Per germline, CDR1 LNHDA and CDR2 SQIVND (reference sequence). The CDR3 extends over 17 amino acids. V was shortened by 1 base and J by 1 base, with 11 bases between the two germline ends. CDR3: CASSIGFRESGANVLTF. The CDR3 DNA is TGTGCCAGTAGTATAGGTTTCAGGGAATCTGGGGCCAACGTCCTGACTTTC.

The chain employs TRBV7-2 and TRBJ2-7; 8 bases are shared with TRBD2. Germline loops: CDR1 SGHTA, CDR2 FQGNSA. The V gene end was trimmed by 2 bases and the J gene end by 2 bases; junction bases not matched to a gene: 11. The length of the CDR3 is 17 residues. The CDR3 loop is CASSLTFLAGTPYEQYF. The CDR3 DNA is TGTGCCAGCAGCTTAACCTTTTTAGCGGGGACACCCTACGAGCAGTACTTC.

The CDR3 region has the DNA TGTGCCATCAGCAACTCACCGCCGGACGGGGCCTACGAGCAGTACTTC. Its translation: CAISNSPPDGAYEQYF. The chain couples TRBV10-3 to TRBJ2-7; D is possibly TRBD2 (5 bases). The CDR3 totals 16 residues. V lost 6 bases, J lost 2 bases, and 20 bases lay in between. Germline V gene data show CDR1 as ENHRY and CDR2 as SYGVKD.

This chain joins TRBV11-2 and TRBJ2-7; D ambiguous. This CDR3 spans 11 amino acids. Trimming stripped 4 bases from V and 3 bases from J, with 4 bases between. The germline V gene has CDR1 SGHAT and CDR2 FQNNGV. In DNA form, the CDR3 reads TGTGCCAGCAGCTCCTACTACGAGCAGTACTTC. Translated, it gives CASSSYYEQYF.

The rearrangement uses TRBV5-4 and TRBJ2-5; TRBD2 agrees at 11 bases. The CDR3 is 14 amino acids. The junction had 2 bases not matched to a gene; V was cut back by 0 bases and J by 7 bases. The V gene's germline CDR1 is SGHNT and CDR2 YYREEE (reference sequence). The CDR3 DNA sequence: TGTGCCAGCAGCTTGGCCCTAGCGGGAGGGACCCAGTACTTC. It is translated as CASSLALAGGTQYF.

CDR3 loop: CASSEDRTAAQPQHF. In nucleotides, the CDR3 is TGTGCCAGCAGTGAGGACCGGACAGCGGCCCAGCCCCAGCATTTT. This sequence joins TRBV2 and TRBJ1-5; maybe TRBD1 (6 bases). The CDR3 is 15 residues long. Trimming pared 3 bases from V and 7 bases from J, leaving 16 bases between. The germline V gene encodes CDR1 SNHLY and CDR2 FYNNEI.

The chain recombines TRBV28 with TRBJ1-4; 9 positions match TRBD1. The germline CDR1 and CDR2 sequences are MDHEN and SYDVKM. The CDR3 totals 15 residues. Trimming took 5 bases from V and 7 from J; bases not matched to a gene: 8. The CDR3: CASSLPGTGFEKLFF. The CDR3 coding sequence is TGTGCCAGCAGTCTCCCCGGGACAGGGTTTGAAAAACTGTTTTTT.

The rearrangement uses TRBV7-9 and TRBJ1-1, with D perhaps matching TRBD1 (6 bases). The V gene's germline CDR1 is SEHNR and CDR2 FQNEAQ (reference sequence). V was trimmed by 2 bases and J by 6 bases, leaving 13 bases between them. The CDR3 loop spans 14 amino acids. In DNA, the CDR3 is TGTGCCAGCAGCTTAAAGGGGGGGCTATCTGAAGCTTTCTTT. This sequence encodes CASSLKGGLSEAFF.

The chain links TRBV28 to TRBJ1-2, with 10 bases lining up with TRBD1. After removal of 6 bases from V and 3 bases from J, the junction contained 10 bases not matched to a gene. The length of the CDR3 is 16 residues. Germline values: CDR1 MDHEN, CDR2 SYDVKM. The CDR3 nucleotides are TGTGCCAGCAGCCGGGACAGGGGACGAGATGACTATGGCTACACCTTC. Translated: CASSRDRGRDDYGYTF.

The chain carries TRBV27 and TRBJ2-7; D gene unclear. The CDR3 has 14 amino acids. Trimming removed 2 bases from V and 3 bases from J, with 11 bases in between. From germline, CDR1 is MNHEY and CDR2 SMNVEV (reference sequence). CDR3 nucleotide sequence: TGTGCCAGCAGTTTACATCATAATAGCTACGAGCAGTACTTC. As protein: CASSLHHNSYEQYF.

In DNA, the CDR3 is TGTGCCAGCAGCATCGTCAGGGGTCGGGTGACCACCGGGGAGCTGTTTTTT. Translated, it gives CASSIVRGRVTTGELFF. V gene TRBV7-9 combines with J gene TRBJ2-2; the D gene is possibly TRBD1 (6 bases). The CDR3 is 17 residues long. Germline CDR1 reads SEHNR; CDR2 reads FQNEAQ (reference sequence). Trimming pared 5 bases from V and 4 bases from J, leaving 20 bases between.

V is TRBV6-1 and J is TRBJ2-7; perhaps TRBD1 as D (5 bases). The V end lost 7 bases, the J end lost 4 bases, and 14 bases lay between the germline ends. Germline V gene sequence: CDR1 MNHNS, CDR2 SASEGT. There are 13 residues in the CDR3. The CDR3 is CASTRAVEYEQYF. The DNA for the CDR3 is TGTGCCAGCACCAGGGCAGTGGAGTACGAGCAGTACTTC.

The chain employs TRBV5-1 and TRBJ2-7, with 10 bases aligning to TRBD2. Germline loops: CDR1 SGHRS, CDR2 YFSETQ. Unmatched junction bases numbered 10, after V lost 4 bases and J lost 6 bases. This CDR3 region has 15 residues. The CDR3: CASSRLAGVVSEQYF. As DNA, the CDR3 is TGCGCCAGCAGCCGGCTAGCGGGAGTCGTATCCGAGCAGTACTTC.

This chain joins TRBV10-3 and TRBJ1-2; unclear D gene. V gave up 6 bases and J gave up 4 bases, with 9 bases separating them. The CDR3 totals 12 residues. Germline V lookup: CDR1 ENHRY, CDR2 SYGVKD. For the CDR3, the DNA is TGTGCCATCAGGCCGGGAACCTATGGCTACACCTTC. Its protein product is CAIRPGTYGYTF.

The chain carries TRBV7-9 and TRBJ2-7, with D hard to call. The CDR3 is 15 residues long. In germline, CDR1 is SEHNR, CDR2 FQNEAQ (reference sequence). V gave up 4 bases and J gave up 3 bases, with 16 bases separating them. The DNA for the CDR3 is TGTGCCAGCAGCTATGGTGACACAAGAGTCTACGAGCAGTACTTC. Translating gives CASSYGDTRVYEQYF. The variable domain in full, completed from reference TRBV7-9 and TRBJ2-7, reads DTGVSQNPRHKITKRGQNVTFRCDPISEHNRLYWYRQTLGQGPEFLTYFQNEAQLEKSRLLSDRFSAERPKGSFSTLEIQRTEQGDSAMYLCASSYGDTRVYEQYFGPGTRLTVT.

The chain joins TRBV6-1 to TRBJ2-7; 12 bases align to TRBD2. V was clipped by 6 bases and J by 6 bases; unmatched bases: 6. Germline values: CDR1 MNHNS, CDR2 SASEGT. This CDR3 region has 14 residues. The CDR3 DNA reads TGTGCCAGCAGACGACTAGCGGGAGACTCCGAGCAGTACTTC. Translated: CASRRLAGDSEQYF.

The chain carries TRBV4-1 and TRBJ2-2; 9 nucleotides agree with TRBD1. Germline lookup yields CDR1 MGHRA and CDR2 YSYEKL. The CDR3 contains 16 residues. With V trimmed by 4 bases and J by 9 bases, 12 bases remained unmatched. The DNA of the CDR3 is TGCGCCAGCAGCCGCGGACAGGGGCCGTGGGGCCGGGAGCTGTTTTTT. Translated: CASSRGQGPWGRELFF.

The chain couples TRBV5-1 to TRBJ1-6; D gene unclear. Germline V lookup: CDR1 SGHRS, CDR2 YFSETQ. The V end lost 2 bases, the J end lost 5 bases, and 8 bases lay between the germline ends. The CDR3 covers 14 residues. CDR3 loop: CASSFTTDNSPLHF. DNA for the CDR3: TGCGCCAGCAGCTTCACAACCGATAATTCACCCCTCCACTTT.